This T cell receptor (beta chain) was recorded in a study of blood T cell repertoires in COVID-19. As for the study in general: The United States, Italy and Spain provided the acute and convalescent COVID-19 samples.

Germline values: CDR1 LNHDA, CDR2 SQIVND (reference sequence). The V end was cut by 3 bases, the J end by 9 bases, with 18 bases between. The CDR3 length is 15 residues. Profiling relied on immunoSEQ multiplex PCR, and the TCRdb table lists in-frame clones only, not all of them. Among 300,000 or so clones listed, roughly 90% were seen once. V is TRBV19 and J is TRBJ1-5; no clear D gene. The TCR comes from a woman aged 25-40 years who had recovered from COVID-19. Specimen: PBMCs or T cells enriched from blood (not recorded which). In nucleotides, the CDR3 is TGTGCCAGTAGTATTAATTGGTTGGGAGACCGGCCCCAGCATTTT. Translating it yields CASSINWLGDRPQHF.